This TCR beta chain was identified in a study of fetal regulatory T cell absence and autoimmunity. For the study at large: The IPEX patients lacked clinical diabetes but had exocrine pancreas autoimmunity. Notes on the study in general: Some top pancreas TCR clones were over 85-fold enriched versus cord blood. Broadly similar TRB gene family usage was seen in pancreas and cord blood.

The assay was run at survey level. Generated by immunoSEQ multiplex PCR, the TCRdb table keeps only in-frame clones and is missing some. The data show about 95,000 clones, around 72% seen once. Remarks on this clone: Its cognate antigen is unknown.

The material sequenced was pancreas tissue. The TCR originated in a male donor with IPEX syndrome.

CDR3 DNA sequence: TGTGCCAGCAGTAGGGAGCCTAATTCACCCCTCCACTTT. Amino acid sequence: CASSREPNSPLHF. V usage is TRBV6-5 and J usage is TRBJ1-6, with D unresolved. Germline values: CDR1 MNHEY, CDR2 SVGAGI. V was cut by 5 bases and J by 6 bases, with 8 bases left in between. CDR3 length: 13 residues.